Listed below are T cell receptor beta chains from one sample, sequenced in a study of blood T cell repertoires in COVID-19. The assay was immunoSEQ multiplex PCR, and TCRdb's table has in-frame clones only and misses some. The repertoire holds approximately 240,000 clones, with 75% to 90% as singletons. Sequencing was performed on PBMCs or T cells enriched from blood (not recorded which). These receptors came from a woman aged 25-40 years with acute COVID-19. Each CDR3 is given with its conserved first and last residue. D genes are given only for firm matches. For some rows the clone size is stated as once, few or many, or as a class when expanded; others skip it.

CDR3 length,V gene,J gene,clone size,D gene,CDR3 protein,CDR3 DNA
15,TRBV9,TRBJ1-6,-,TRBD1,CASSEGDRDGSPLHF,TGTGCCAGCAGCGAGGGGGACAGGGATGGTTCACCCCTCCACTTT
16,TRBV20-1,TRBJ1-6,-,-,CSASSSTARVNSPLHF,TGCAGTGCTAGTTCGTCGACGGCCAGGGTTAATTCACCCCTCCACTTT
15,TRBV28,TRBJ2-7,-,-,CASSHTGGASYEQYF,TGTGCCAGCAGTCACACAGGGGGGGCCTCCTACGAGCAGTACTTC
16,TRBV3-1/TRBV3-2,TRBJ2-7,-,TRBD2,CASSQLAGPALYEQYF,TGTGCCAGCAGCCAACTAGCGGGGCCGGCCCTTTACGAGCAGTACTTC
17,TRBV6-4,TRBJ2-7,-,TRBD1,CASSDSTDRGHLYEQYF,TGTGCCAGCAGTGACTCGACAGACAGGGGGCATCTTTACGAGCAGTACTTC
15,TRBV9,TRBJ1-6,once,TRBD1,CASSAQGQTNSPLHF,TGTGCCAGCAGCGCCCAGGGACAGACCAATTCACCCCTCCACTTT
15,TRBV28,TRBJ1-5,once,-,CASSRRGWGSQPQHF,TGTGCCAGCAGTCGTCGGGGGTGGGGGAGTCAGCCCCAGCATTTT
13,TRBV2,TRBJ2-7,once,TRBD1,CASTPGQGYEQYF,TGTGCCAGCACACCCGGACAGGGGTACGAGCAGTACTTC
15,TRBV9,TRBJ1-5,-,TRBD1,CASSAGTGSNQPQHF,TGTGCCAGCAGCGCCGGGACAGGTAGCAATCAGCCCCAGCATTTT
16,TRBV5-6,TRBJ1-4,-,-,CASSREAVSFGEKLFF,TGTGCCAGCAGCAGGGAGGCAGTATCCTTCGGTGAAAAACTGTTTTTT
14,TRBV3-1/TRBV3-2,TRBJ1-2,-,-,CASSQNRAGYGYTF,TGTGCCAGCAGCCAAAACAGGGCCGGCTATGGCTACACCTTC
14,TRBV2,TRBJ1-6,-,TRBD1,CASRGTGLNSPLHF,TGTGCCAGCAGGGGGACAGGGTTGAATTCACCCCTCCACTTT
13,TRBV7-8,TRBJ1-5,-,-,CASSLSSNQPQHF,TGTGCCAGCAGCCTCAGTAGCAATCAGCCCCAGCATTTT
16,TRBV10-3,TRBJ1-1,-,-,CAISGATGKMNTEAFF,TGTGCCATCAGTGGCGCAACCGGGAAAATGAACACTGAAGCTTTCTTT
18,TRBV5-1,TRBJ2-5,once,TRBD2,CASRPGAGLAGGLETQYF,TGCGCCAGCAGACCGGGCGCGGGACTAGCGGGGGGGCTGGAGACCCAGTACTTC
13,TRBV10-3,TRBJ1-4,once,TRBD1,CAIRGTENEKLFF,TGTGCCATCAGAGGGACAGAGAATGAAAAACTGTTTTTT